A selection of T cell receptor beta chains follows, all from one sample in a study of blood T cell repertoires in COVID-19. Repertoires were generated with immunoSEQ multiplex PCR, while TCRdb's copy carries only in-frame clones and drops some. Here the sample spans some 170,000 clones, over 90% being singletons. The specimen was peripheral blood. These receptor sequences come from a woman aged 60-75 years with COVID-19, enrolled during active disease. The CDR3 runs from the conserved cysteine through the conserved F or W. The order of the fields is D gene, clone size, J gene, V gene, CDR3 DNA, CDR3 protein. A D gene is named only where the DNA matches it firmly. Size tells how often a clone was seen (once, few, many) or the class of an expanded clone, and some rows leave it out.

D gene: -; clone size: -; J gene: TRBJ1-1; V gene: TRBV9; CDR3 DNA: TGTGCCAGCAGCGTAGGCCAGGTGAACACTGAAGCTTTCTTT; CDR3 protein: CASSVGQVNTEAFF
D gene: -; clone size: -; J gene: TRBJ2-3; V gene: TRBV4-3; CDR3 DNA: TGCGCCAGCAGCCAAGATCGTATCGGGGGGCCGATGGGGGATACGCAGTATTTT; CDR3 protein: CASSQDRIGGPMGDTQYF
D gene: -; clone size: -; J gene: TRBJ1-6; V gene: TRBV9; CDR3 DNA: TGTGCCAGCAGCGTAGGTGAGCCGCCCCTCCACTTT; CDR3 protein: CASSVGEPPLHF
D gene: TRBD1; clone size: -; J gene: TRBJ2-2; V gene: TRBV4-1; CDR3 DNA: TGCGCCAGCAGCCTTACCGGGACAGGGCGCCAGGTGGCCGGGGAGCTGTTTTTT; CDR3 protein: CASSLTGTGRQVAGELFF
D gene: -; clone size: -; J gene: TRBJ1-2; V gene: TRBV21-1; CDR3 DNA: TGTGCCAGCAGCAAAGCGAGGGCGGGGTGGCGTAACTATGGCTACACCTTC; CDR3 protein: CASSKARAGWRNYGYTF
D gene: -; clone size: -; J gene: TRBJ2-2; V gene: TRBV11-3; CDR3 DNA: TGTGCCAGCAGCTTACCAGGCGGGGAGCTGTTTTTT; CDR3 protein: CASSLPGGELFF
D gene: TRBD1; clone size: -; J gene: TRBJ2-1; V gene: TRBV13; CDR3 DNA: TGTGCCAGCAGCTTAGGCAGGGGGATATACAATGAGCAGTTCTTC; CDR3 protein: CASSLGRGIYNEQFF
D gene: -; clone size: -; J gene: TRBJ2-4; V gene: TRBV6-5; CDR3 DNA: TGTGCCAGCAGCTATGAACGGGGGGCCAAAAACATTCAGTACTTC; CDR3 protein: CASSYERGAKNIQYF
D gene: -; clone size: once; J gene: TRBJ1-4; V gene: TRBV9; CDR3 DNA: TGTGCCAGCAGCGTAGGAGGGGGGGGGACTAATGAAAAACTGTTTTTT; CDR3 protein: CASSVGGGGTNEKLFF
D gene: TRBD1; clone size: once; J gene: TRBJ2-1; V gene: TRBV9; CDR3 DNA: TGTGCCAGCAGCGGGCGACAGGGGGCTCAGGTGAGTGAGCAGTTCTTC; CDR3 protein: CASSGRQGAQVSEQFF
D gene: -; clone size: -; J gene: TRBJ1-1; V gene: TRBV7-9; CDR3 DNA: TGTGCCAGCAGCTTGGCAGGGCTGAACACTGAAGCTTTCTTT; CDR3 protein: CASSLAGLNTEAFF
D gene: TRBD2; clone size: -; J gene: TRBJ2-2; V gene: TRBV5-4; CDR3 DNA: TGTGCCAGCAGCGAAGCGGGGGGGCGGACCGGGGAGCTGTTTTTT; CDR3 protein: CASSEAGGRTGELFF
D gene: TRBD1; clone size: -; J gene: TRBJ2-1; V gene: TRBV25-1; CDR3 DNA: TGTGCCAGCAGTGAACGGGCAGGGGGATACAATGAGCAGTTCTTC; CDR3 protein: CASSERAGGYNEQFF
D gene: -; clone size: -; J gene: TRBJ2-2; V gene: TRBV19; CDR3 DNA: TGTGCCAGTAGGAACCGGGGACTGACGGGGGAGCTGTTTTTT; CDR3 protein: CASRNRGLTGELFF
D gene: TRBD1; clone size: -; J gene: TRBJ1-2; V gene: TRBV6-5; CDR3 DNA: TGTGCCAGCATACAGGGGGCAGGACGTGGCTACACCTTC; CDR3 protein: CASIQGAGRGYTF
D gene: TRBD2; clone size: -; J gene: TRBJ2-1; V gene: TRBV3-1/TRBV3-2; CDR3 DNA: TGTGCCAGCAGCCACGGACTAGCGGGGGGCAATGAGCAGTTCTTC; CDR3 protein: CASSHGLAGGNEQFF